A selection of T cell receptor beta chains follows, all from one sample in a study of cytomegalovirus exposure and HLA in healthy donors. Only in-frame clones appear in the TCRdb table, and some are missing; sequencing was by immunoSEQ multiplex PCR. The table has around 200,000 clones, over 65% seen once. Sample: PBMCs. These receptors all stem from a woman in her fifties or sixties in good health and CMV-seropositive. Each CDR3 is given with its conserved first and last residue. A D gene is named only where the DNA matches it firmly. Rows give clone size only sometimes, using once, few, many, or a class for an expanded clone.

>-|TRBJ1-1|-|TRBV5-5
TGTGCCAGCAGCCGGAGATTAGACACTGAAGCTTTCTTT
CASSRRLDTEAFF
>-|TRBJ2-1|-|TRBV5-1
TGCGCCAGCAGCCAAGAAGGCGGGGCGCAGTTCTTC
CASSQEGGAQFF
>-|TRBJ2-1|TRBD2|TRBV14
TGTGCCAGCAGCCTCCTTAGCGGGAGGGTTTCCAATGAGCAGTTCTTC
CASSLLSGRVSNEQFF
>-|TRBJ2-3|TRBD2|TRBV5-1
TGCGCCAGCAGCGGGATGGGACTAGGGGGGACAGATACGCAGTATTTT
CASSGMGLGGTDTQYF
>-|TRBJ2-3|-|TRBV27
TGTGCCAGCAGTTGGTCAGACAGGCAGGCGCAGTATTTT
CASSWSDRQAQYF
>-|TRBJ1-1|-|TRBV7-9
TGTGCCAGCAGCCTGGACACGAACACTGAAGCTTTCTTT
CASSLDTNTEAFF
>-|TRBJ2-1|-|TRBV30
TGTGCCTGGAGTGTAGCGTCAGTCTTCAATGAGCAGTTCTTC
CAWSVASVFNEQFF
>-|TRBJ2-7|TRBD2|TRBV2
TGTGCCAGCAGTGAATGGGGGCAACTAGCGGCCAGCTCCTACGAGCAGTACTTC
CASSEWGQLAASSYEQYF
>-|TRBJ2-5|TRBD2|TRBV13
TGTGCCAGCAGCTTACCCTCGGCGGGGGTGGAGACCCAGTACTTC
CASSLPSAGVETQYF
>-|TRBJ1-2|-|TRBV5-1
TGCGCCAGCAGTCCAGGGCCAGGGAACTATGGCTACACCTTC
CASSPGPGNYGYTF
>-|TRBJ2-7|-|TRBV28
TGTGCCAGCAGTTTAAGGGGACACCCCGGGCACTTC
CASSLRGHPGHF
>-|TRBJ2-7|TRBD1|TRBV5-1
TGCGCCAGCAGTCCCACTAACAGGGGGCAGGGGGAGCAGTACTTC
CASSPTNRGQGEQYF
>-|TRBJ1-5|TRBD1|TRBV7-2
TGTGCCAGCAGCGAAGACAGGGGCAAGCCCCAGCATTTT
CASSEDRGKPQHF
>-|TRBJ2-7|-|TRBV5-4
TGTGCCAGCAGCTTGGACGAGGCCTACGAGCAGTACTTC
CASSLDEAYEQYF
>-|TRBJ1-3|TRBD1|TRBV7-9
TGTGCCAGCAGCTCTTACAGGGGGGACGGAAACACCATATATTTT
CASSSYRGDGNTIYF
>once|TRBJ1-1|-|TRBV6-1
TGTGCCAGCAGTGTACAGCACCTGAACACTGAAGCTTTCTTT
CASSVQHLNTEAFF
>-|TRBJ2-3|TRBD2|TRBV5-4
TGTGCCAGCAGCCTCCTAGCGGGGCTCACAGATACGCAGTATTTT
CASSLLAGLTDTQYF
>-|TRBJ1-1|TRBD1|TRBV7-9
TGTGCCAGCAGAAGGACAGGGGAGAACACTGAAGCTTTCTTT
CASRRTGENTEAFF
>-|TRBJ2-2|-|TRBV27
TGTGCCAGCAGACCTATTAACACCGGGGAGCTGTTTTTT
CASRPINTGELFF
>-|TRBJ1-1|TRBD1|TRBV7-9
TGTGCCAGCAGCCGTGGACAGGGGGCGGACACTGAAGCTTTCTTT
CASSRGQGADTEAFF
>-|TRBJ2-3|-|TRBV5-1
TGCGCCAGCAGCCCCGGGTTTTACACAGATACGCAGTATTTT
CASSPGFYTDTQYF
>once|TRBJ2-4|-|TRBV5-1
TGCGCCAGCAGCGTCGACAGTCCAGCCAAAAACATTCAGTACTTC
CASSVDSPAKNIQYF
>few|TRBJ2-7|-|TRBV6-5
TGTGCCAGCAGAGCACAGGGTTCCTACGAGCAGTACTTC
CASRAQGSYEQYF
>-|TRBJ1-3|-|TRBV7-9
TGTGCCAGCAGCCCCCAGGGGACAAACACCATATATTTT
CASSPQGTNTIYF
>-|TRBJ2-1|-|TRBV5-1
TGCGCCAGCAGCTTGGGGACAGATTACAATGAGCAGTTCTTC
CASSLGTDYNEQFF
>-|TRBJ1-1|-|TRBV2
TGTGCCAGCAGTTTACAGGAGAACACTGAAGCTTTCTTT
CASSLQENTEAFF
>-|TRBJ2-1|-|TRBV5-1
TGCGCCAGCAGCGGGCAAAGCTCCTACAATGAGCAGTTCTTC
CASSGQSSYNEQFF
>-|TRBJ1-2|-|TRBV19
TGTGCCAGTAGTATAAATAGCCGTCGGAAATATGGCTACACCTTC
CASSINSRRKYGYTF
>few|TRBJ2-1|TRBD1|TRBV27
TGTGCCAGCAGTAGCCGGACAGGGAGGAATGAGCAGTTCTTC
CASSSRTGRNEQFF
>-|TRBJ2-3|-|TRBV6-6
TGTGCCAGCAGTCCTAGGGATACGCAGTATTTT
CASSPRDTQYF
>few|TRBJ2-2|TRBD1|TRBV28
TGTGCCAGCAGCCCTTGGGGTTGGGACAGGGGGAACACCGGGGAGCTGTTTTTT
CASSPWGWDRGNTGELFF
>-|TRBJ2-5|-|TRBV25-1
TGTGCCAGCAGTGAATATCAGGGGCCGATGACCCAGTACTTC
CASSEYQGPMTQYF
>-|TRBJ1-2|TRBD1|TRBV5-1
TGCGCCAGCAGCCCGGGACAGGCCAGGGGCTACACCTTC
CASSPGQARGYTF
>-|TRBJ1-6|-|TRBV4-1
TGCGCCAGCAGCCAAGACAGGGGTAATTCACCCCTCCACTTT
CASSQDRGNSPLHF
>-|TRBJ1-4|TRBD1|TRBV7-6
TGTGCCAGCAGTACCGGGACAGGGGAGCGGGGGGGTGAAAAACTGTTTTTT
CASSTGTGERGGEKLFF
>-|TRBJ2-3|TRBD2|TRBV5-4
TGTGCCAGCAGTCTGAAATCTAGCGGGCTTAGCACAGATACGCAGTATTTT
CASSLKSSGLSTDTQYF
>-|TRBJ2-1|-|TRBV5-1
TGCGCCAGCAGCACGGTGCTAGGTCCTTACAATGAGCAGTTCTTC
CASSTVLGPYNEQFF
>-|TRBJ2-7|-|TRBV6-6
TGTGCCAGCAACTCGAGAGCGGCGTCCTCCTACGAGCAGTACTTC
CASNSRAASSYEQYF
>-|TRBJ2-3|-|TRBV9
TGTGCCAGCAGCGTAGCAGCTCGGAGGGGCACAGATACGCAGTATTTT
CASSVAARRGTDTQYF
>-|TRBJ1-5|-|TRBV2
TGTGCCAGCAGCCTTAATCAGCCCCAGCATTTT
CASSLNQPQHF
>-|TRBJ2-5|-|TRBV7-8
TGTGCCAGCAGCGCGACGGGCCAAGAGACCCAGTACTTC
CASSATGQETQYF
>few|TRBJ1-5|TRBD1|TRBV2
TGTGCCAGTCTGCCGGGACAGGGAGGTCAGCCCCAGCATTTT
CASLPGQGGQPQHF
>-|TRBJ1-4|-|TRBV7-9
TGTGCCAGCAGCGGACAGTTTATTAATGAAAAACTGTTTTTT
CASSGQFINEKLFF
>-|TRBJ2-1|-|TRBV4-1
TGCGCCAGCAGCCAAGAGGGGGGGAGGGGGTGGGGGTCCTACAATGAGCAGTTCTTC
CASSQEGGRGWGSYNEQFF
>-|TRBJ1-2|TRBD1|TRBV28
TGTGCCAGCAGTTTAGTGGGCAGGGGGGTTGGCTACACCTTC
CASSLVGRGVGYTF
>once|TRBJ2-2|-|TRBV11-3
TGTGCCAGCAGCTTTTCGGGGATCGGGGAGCTGTTTTTT
CASSFSGIGELFF
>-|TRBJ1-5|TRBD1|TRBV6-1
TGTGCCAGCAGTGAACAGGGGGCAAATCAGCCCCAGCATTTT
CASSEQGANQPQHF